This T cell receptor (beta chain) was sequenced in a study of blood T cell repertoires in COVID-19. Study summary: T cells, B-cell-depleted T cells, or PBMCs provided the cDNA or gDNA that served as material.

The CDR3 consists of 13 residues. Trimming stripped 1 base from V and 4 bases from J, with 6 bases between. Germline loops: CDR1 SGHRS, CDR2 YFSETQ. Under the authors' procedure: Estimation of nucleated cell counts relied on the amplification of reference gene primers. Repertoires were generated with immunoSEQ multiplex PCR, while TCRdb's copy carries only in-frame clones and drops some. The V and J calls and the clone size are those of that table, but D and trimming were determined from the DNA. The top ten hold approximately 1% of the sample, which has under 400,000 clones, more than 70% seen once. Exposed participants encountered a COVID-19 case during the 2 weeks preceding study entry.

The rearrangement uses TRBV5-1 and TRBJ1-5; no definite D call. This sequence was found in a woman aged 25-40 years who had been exposed to COVID-19. Sequenced material: PBMCs or T cells enriched from blood (not recorded which). The CDR3 is CASSLSVNQPQHF. DNA of the CDR3: TGCGCCAGCAGCTTGTCGGTAAATCAGCCCCAGCATTTT.